The next 18 T cell receptor beta chains were all read from a single sample in a study of OX40 agonist ivuxolimab in advanced cancers. The data were produced by immunoSEQ multiplex PCR, yet TCRdb's version contains in-frame clones alone and is incomplete. The table has approximately 70,000 clones, more than 75% seen once. The sample in question was CD4+ or CD8+ T cells sorted from blood, obtained in a trial of the OX40 agonist ivuxolimab. The source of these receptors is an adult with an advanced solid tumor such as melanoma, head and neck, liver or kidney cancer.

The V and J genes are TRBV9 and TRBJ2-4; 8 bases line up with TRBD2. Unmatched junction bases numbered 3, after V lost 2 bases and J lost 5 bases. The CDR3 has 14 residues. Germline-derived CDR1 and CDR2 are SGDLS and YYNGEE. Here the CDR3 DNA reads TGTGCCAGCAGCGTCGGGGGGGCCCAAAACATTCAGTACTTC. It specifies CASSVGGAQNIQYF. The full variable domain, its missing parts supplied by reference TRBV9 and TRBJ2-4, is DSGVTQTPKHLITATGQRVTLRCSPRSGDLSVYWYQQSLDQGLQFLIQYYNGEERAKGNILERFSAQQFPDLHSELNLSSLELGDSALYFCASSVGGAQNIQYFGAGTRLSVL.

The chain combines TRBV6-5 with TRBJ2-1; 9 bases agree with TRBD2. Germline lookup yields CDR1 MNHEY and CDR2 SVGAGI. CDR3 length: 13 residues. The V segment lost 10 bases and the J segment 9 bases; nucleotides outside the gene matches: 10. The CDR3 DNA is TGTGCCACCAAGCGGGGGGTGTCGGGTGAGCAGTTCTTC. Encoded protein: CATKRGVSGEQFF.

The CDR3 DNA is TGTGCCAGCAGTAGAACTGAAGCTTTCTTT. Translating gives CASSRTEAFF. This rearrangement joins TRBV6-6 to TRBJ1-1; D not certain. The germline V gene has CDR1 MNHNY and CDR2 SVGAGI (reference sequence). The V and J ends lost 5 bases and 5 bases respectively, with 3 bases between them. The CDR3 contains 10 residues.

The chain combines TRBV7-9 with TRBJ1-3, with D hard to call. V dropped 0 bases and J dropped 5 bases, with 11 bases sitting between them. The V gene's germline CDR1 is SEHNR and CDR2 FQNEAQ (reference sequence). There are 15 residues in the CDR3. CDR3 residues: CASSLALMWRNTIYF. CDR3 nucleotides: TGTGCCAGCAGCTTAGCGCTAATGTGGAGAAACACCATATATTTT.

This clone appeared once. DNA of the CDR3: TGTGCCAGCAGTTACAACGGGGGCACTGAAGCTTTCTTT. As protein: CASSYNGGTEAFF. The chain joins TRBV6-6 to TRBJ1-1, with D possibly TRBD1 on 5 matching bases. V was clipped by 2 bases and J by 4 bases, with 8 bases between them. Germline V gene data show CDR1 as MNHNY and CDR2 as SVGAGI (reference sequence). CDR3 length: 13 residues.

V is TRBV19 and J is TRBJ2-4; D possibly matches TRBD1 or TRBD2 (5 bases each). This CDR3 comprises 19 residues. Germline V CDR1 and CDR2: LNHDA, SQIVND (reference sequence). Deletions cut 2 bases from V and 0 bases from J, with 20 bases between. As DNA, the CDR3 is TGTGCCAGTAGTATAAGAGGCACAGGACGAGGGGAAGCCAAAAACATTCAGTACTTC. Amino acids: CASSIRGTGRGEAKNIQYF.

This sequence joins TRBV19 and TRBJ2-7, with a possible D match to TRBD2 (6 bases). CDR1 and CDR2 (germline): LNHDA, SQIVND (reference sequence). V lost 5 bases, J lost 3 bases, and 17 bases lay in between. This CDR3 is 15 amino acids long. CDR3 amino acids: CASSPRLAGNYEQYF. The DNA for the CDR3 is TGTGCCAGTAGTCCTCGGTTGGCGGGAAACTACGAGCAGTACTTC.

The rearrangement uses TRBV6-1 and TRBJ2-7; D is possibly TRBD1 or TRBD2 (5 bases each). Trimming stripped 4 bases from V and 1 base from J, with 14 bases between. This CDR3 region has 15 residues. Germline V CDR1 and CDR2: MNHNS, SASEGT. The CDR3 loop reads CASSGQLGGSYEQYF. DNA of the CDR3: TGTGCCAGCAGTGGACAGTTAGGAGGATCCTACGAGCAGTACTTC.

This clone was counted a few times. The rearrangement uses TRBV9 and TRBJ1-3; TRBD1 is a possible D gene (5 bases). Trimming stripped 3 bases from V and 3 bases from J, with 13 bases between. This CDR3 is built from 15 residues. CDR1 and CDR2 from the germline V gene are SGDLS and YYNGEE. The CDR3 loop is CASSERTDSGNTIYF. The DNA for the CDR3 is TGTGCCAGCAGCGAACGAACCGACAGTGGAAACACCATATATTTT.

The J gene is TRBJ1-6, the V gene TRBV19; D not certain. Germline V gene sequence: CDR1 LNHDA, CDR2 SQIVND (reference sequence). Deletions cut 5 bases from V and 7 bases from J, with 18 bases between. The CDR3 sequence is 16 residues long. This chain's CDR3 is CASSRKGDLGNSPLHF. Here the CDR3 DNA reads TGTGCCAGTAGTCGCAAGGGAGACCTTGGAAATTCACCCCTCCACTTT.

The rearrangement joins TRBV6-6 to TRBJ1-5; D possibly corresponds to TRBD1 (5 bases). Between the trimmed V and J ends, which lost 5 bases and 5 bases, there was a span of 19 bases. CDR1 MNHNY and CDR2 SVGAGI come from the germline V gene (reference sequence). The CDR3 length is 16 residues. The CDR3 DNA is TGTGCCAGCAGTCCAGGGTTCTCCTCCGTTTATCAGCCCCAGCATTTT. This gives the protein CASSPGFSSVYQPQHF.

V and J are TRBV30 and TRBJ1-1, with D perhaps matching TRBD1 (6 bases). The V gene lost 0 bases and the J gene lost 4 bases, with 9 bases spanning the gap. The CDR3 spans 13 residues. Germline lookup yields CDR1 GTSNPN and CDR2 SVGIG (reference sequence). The CDR3 here is CAWSVGGLTEAFF. CDR3 DNA sequence: TGTGCCTGGAGTGTAGGGGGTCTCACTGAAGCTTTCTTT.

This chain joins TRBV18 and TRBJ2-1; D is undetermined. The CDR3 loop spans 11 amino acids. The V and J ends lost 3 bases and 6 bases respectively, with 3 bases between them. Germline V gene lookup returns CDR1 KGHSH and CDR2 LQKENI. CDR3 in amino acids: CASSPANEQFF. The CDR3 DNA is TGTGCCAGCTCACCTGCCAATGAGCAGTTCTTC.

This rearrangement joins TRBV10-2 to TRBJ1-1; unclear D gene. Trimming cost V 2 bases and J 5 bases, with 15 bases left between them. In germline, CDR1 is WSHSY, CDR2 SAAADI. CDR3 length: 15 amino acids. CDR3 protein: CASSEPGRARTEAFF. Written as DNA, the CDR3 is TGCGCCAGCAGTGAGCCGGGAAGGGCGAGGACTGAAGCTTTCTTT.

The chain couples TRBV6-6 to TRBJ1-1, with 9 bases that match TRBD1. The germline V gene encodes CDR1 MNHNY and CDR2 SVGAGI (reference sequence). The CDR3 extends over 16 amino acids. Losses at the gene ends were 5 bases for V and 0 bases for J; bases not matched to a gene: 7. The CDR3 protein is CASSAGTGPLNTEAFF. The CDR3 DNA reads TGTGCCAGCAGTGCGGGGACAGGGCCTTTGAACACTGAAGCTTTCTTT.

The chain joins TRBV5-1 to TRBJ1-1, with TRBD1 matching 7 bases. Unmatched junction bases numbered 7, after V lost 6 bases and J lost 2 bases. The CDR3 extends over 14 amino acids. Germline V gives CDR1 SGHRS, CDR2 YFSETQ. The CDR3 coding sequence is TGCGCCAGCAAGACAGGGATAGATAACACTGAAGCTTTCTTT. It is translated as CASKTGIDNTEAFF.

On this clone itself: Compared with germline, one end of the junction differs, possibly owing to a read error. The CDR3 sequence is CAAGTVTQYF. The CDR3 DNA follows: TGTGCCGCGGGGACAGTTACGCAGTATTTT. The genes are TRBV6-5 and TRBJ2-3; TRBD1 might be the D (7 bases). The CDR3 sequence is 10 residues long. The germline V gene has CDR1 MNHEY and CDR2 SVGAGI.

The chain has TRBV27 and TRBJ2-7; D is unresolved. Trimming pared 2 bases from V and 6 bases from J, leaving 11 bases between. The CDR3 runs 13 residues. From germline, CDR1 is MNHEY and CDR2 SMNVEV (reference sequence). Here the CDR3 reads CASSLVLDGEQYV. CDR3 DNA sequence: TGTGCCAGCAGTTTAGTGCTGGACGGCGAGCAGTACGTC.